Listed here are 13 T cell receptor beta chains from one sample, sequenced in a study of T cells in localized non-small cell lung cancer. Sequencing was performed with immunoSEQ multiplex PCR; in TCRdb, only in-frame clones are kept and a portion is missing. The repertoire includes 30,000 to 35,000 clones, 88% of them detected once, and 3.5% to 5% sits in the top ten. The sequenced sample was peripheral blood, obtained before any cancer treatment. The receptor source for this set is a woman aged 40 to 75 with stage I lung adenocarcinoma.

This clone was observed a single time. V gene TRBV13 combines with J gene TRBJ2-7; TRBD2 might be the D (5 bases). The CDR3 sequence is 13 residues long. Germline lookup yields CDR1 PRHDT and CDR2 FYEKMQ (reference sequence). The V end was cut by 6 bases, the J end by 4 bases, with 13 bases between. The chain's CDR3 is CASSWSGGYEQYF. The DNA for the CDR3 is TGTGCCAGCAGTTGGTCTGGCGGGTACGAGCAGTACTTC.

The genes are TRBV5-1 and TRBJ2-7, with D possibly being TRBD1 (6 bases). The V and J ends lost 4 bases and 6 bases respectively, with 23 bases between them. This CDR3 is built from 16 residues. The germline V gene encodes CDR1 SGHRS and CDR2 YFSETQ. The CDR3 nucleotides read TGCGCCAGCAGCCCCATTCTCCCACAGGGTCGGGGCGAGCAGTACTTC. It yields the protein CASSPILPQGRGEQYF.

The chain recombines TRBV2 with TRBJ2-7, with TRBD2 matching over 9 bases. After removal of 5 bases from V and 0 bases from J, the junction contained 5 bases not matched to a gene. CDR3 size: 15 residues. Germline values: CDR1 SNHLY, CDR2 FYNNEI. Here the CDR3 reads CASSNLTSGSYEQYF. The CDR3 region has the DNA TGTGCCAGCAGTAATTTGACTAGCGGCTCCTACGAGCAGTACTTC.

The CDR3 bases are TGCGCCAGCAGCCAAGGACAGGGTCTAAATGAGCAGTTCTTC. Protein sequence: CASSQGQGLNEQFF. The chain has TRBV4-3 and TRBJ2-1, with TRBD1 matching 7 bases. Losses at the gene ends were 1 base for V and 7 bases for J; bases not matched to a gene: 4. Germline V gives CDR1 LGHNA, CDR2 YSLEER. The CDR3 runs to 14 residues.

The chain uses TRBV18 and TRBJ2-7; D is uncertain. V shed 2 bases and J shed 3 bases, with 14 bases lying between them. The CDR3 sequence is 15 residues long. CDR1 and CDR2 from the germline V gene are KGHSH and LQKENI. CDR3 sequence (DNA): TGTGCCAGCTCACCAGAAGCAGGACCCGTCTACGAGCAGTACTTC. The encoded protein is CASSPEAGPVYEQYF.

Only one count was recorded for this clone. V and J are TRBV7-9 and TRBJ2-3, with D maybe TRBD1 (5 bases). The germline gives CDR1 SEHNR, CDR2 FQNEAQ (reference sequence). The CDR3 is made up of 13 amino acids. V lost 7 bases and J lost 6, with 14 bases in between. The CDR3 region has the DNA TGTGCCAGCACGCCAGGGTCGATGGATACGCAGTATTTT. It is translated as CASTPGSMDTQYF.

The chain carries TRBV7-8 and TRBJ1-3, with D hard to call. The CDR3 loop spans 13 amino acids. V lost 3 bases and J lost 6, with 9 bases in between. Germline lookup yields CDR1 SGHVS and CDR2 FQNEAQ. The CDR3 loop is CASSLDVSNTIYF. DNA of the CDR3: TGTGCCAGCAGCTTGGACGTCTCAAACACCATATATTTT.

V gene TRBV7-6 combines with J gene TRBJ2-1, with 16 bases lining up with TRBD2. The J segment lost 7 bases and the V segment lost 3 bases, leaving 9 bases of the junction unmatched. The CDR3 has 18 residues. In germline, CDR1 is SGHVS, CDR2 FNYEAQ. The CDR3: CASSFGTSGGASSNEQFF. CDR3 nucleotide sequence: TGTGCCAGCAGCTTCGGGACTAGCGGGGGGGCCTCCAGTAATGAGCAGTTCTTC.

The chain links TRBV9 to TRBJ1-2; D not resolved. Trimming removed 0 bases at V and 8 bases at J, with 17 bases between. This CDR3 comprises 15 residues. Germline V gene lookup returns CDR1 SGDLS and CDR2 YYNGEE. CDR3 region: CASSVAGQRGDGYTF. The CDR3 nucleotides are TGTGCCAGCAGCGTAGCAGGTCAGCGAGGCGACGGCTACACCTTC.

For the CDR3, the DNA is TGTGCCAGTGTGACAGGCGTAGGTTCACCCCTCCACTTT. Amino acids: CASVTGVGSPLHF. V gene TRBV2 combines with J gene TRBJ1-6; D possibly corresponds to TRBD1 (6 bases). This CDR3 is 13 amino acids long. The germline gives CDR1 SNHLY, CDR2 FYNNEI. The germline V and J ends were trimmed by 9 bases and 9 bases, with 15 bases remaining between them.

The genes are TRBV7-3 and TRBJ2-1, with 10 bases fitting TRBD1. The CDR3 has 16 amino acids. J lost 5 bases, V lost 4 bases, and 8 bases had no gene match. Germline-derived CDR1 and CDR2 are SGHTA and FQGTGA. The DNA for the CDR3 is TGTGCCAGCAGCTCGGGACAGGGGCTTACAAACAATGAGCAGTTCTTC. Translating gives CASSSGQGLTNNEQFF.

This chain connects TRBV6-6 to TRBJ2-1; D tentatively fits TRBD1 or TRBD2 (5 bases each). Trimming took 7 bases from V and 4 from J, leaving 11 bases between them. Germline V gene lookup returns CDR1 MNHNY and CDR2 SVGAGI (reference sequence). The CDR3 is made up of 13 amino acids. The CDR3 is CASTGGLYNEQFF. DNA for the CDR3: TGTGCCAGCACTGGGGGTTTGTACAATGAGCAGTTCTTC.

CDR3 region: CASSFDPREQFF. CDR3 sequence (DNA): TGTGCCAGCAGCTTTGACCCCAGGGAGCAGTTCTTC. The gene calls are TRBV7-2 and TRBJ2-1; D is ambiguous. Germline assignment: CDR1 SGHTA and CDR2 FQGNSA. Trimming removed 3 bases from V and 10 bases from J, with 10 bases in between. This CDR3 has 12 amino acids.